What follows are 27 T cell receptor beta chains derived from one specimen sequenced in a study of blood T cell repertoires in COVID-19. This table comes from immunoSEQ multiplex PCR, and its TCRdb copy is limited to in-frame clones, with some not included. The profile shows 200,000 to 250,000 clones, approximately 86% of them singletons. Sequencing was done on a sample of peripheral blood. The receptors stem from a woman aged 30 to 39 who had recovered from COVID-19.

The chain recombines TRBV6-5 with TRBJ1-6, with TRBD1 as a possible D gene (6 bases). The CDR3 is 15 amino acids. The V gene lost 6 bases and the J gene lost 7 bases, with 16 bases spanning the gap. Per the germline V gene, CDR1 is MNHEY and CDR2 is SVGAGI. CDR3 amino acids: CASSGQSGENSPLHF. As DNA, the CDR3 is TGTGCCAGCAGCGGACAGTCTGGGGAGAATTCACCCCTCCACTTT.

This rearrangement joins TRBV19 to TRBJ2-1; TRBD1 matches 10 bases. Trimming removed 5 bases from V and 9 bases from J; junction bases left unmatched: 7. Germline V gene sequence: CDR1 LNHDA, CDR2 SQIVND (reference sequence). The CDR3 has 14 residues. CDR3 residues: CASSHRDRGREQFF. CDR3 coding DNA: TGTGCCAGTAGTCACCGGGACAGGGGCCGTGAGCAGTTCTTC.

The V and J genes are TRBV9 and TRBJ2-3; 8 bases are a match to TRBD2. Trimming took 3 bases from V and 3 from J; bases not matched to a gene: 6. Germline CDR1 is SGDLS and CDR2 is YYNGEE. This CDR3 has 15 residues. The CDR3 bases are TGTGCCAGCAGCGGGACTAGCCATTCTACAGATACGCAGTATTTT. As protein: CASSGTSHSTDTQYF. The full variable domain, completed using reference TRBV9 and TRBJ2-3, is DSGVTQTPKHLITATGQRVTLRCSPRSGDLSVYWYQQSLDQGLQFLIQYYNGEERAKGNILERFSAQQFPDLHSELNLSSLELGDSALYFCASSGTSHSTDTQYFGPGTRLTVL.

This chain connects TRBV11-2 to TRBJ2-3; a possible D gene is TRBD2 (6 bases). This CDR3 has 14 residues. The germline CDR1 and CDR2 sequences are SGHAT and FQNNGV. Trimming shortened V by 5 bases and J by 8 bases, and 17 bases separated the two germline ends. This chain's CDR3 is CASSPPAGGSTQYF. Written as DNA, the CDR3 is TGTGCCAGCAGCCCCCCAGCGGGCGGCAGTACGCAGTATTTT. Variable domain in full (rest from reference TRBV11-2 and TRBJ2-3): EAGVAQSPRYKIIEKRQSVAFWCNPISGHATLYWYQQILGQGPKLLIQFQNNGVVDDSQLPKDRFSAERLKGVDSTLKIQPAKLEDSAVYLCASSPPAGGSTQYFGPGTRLTVL.

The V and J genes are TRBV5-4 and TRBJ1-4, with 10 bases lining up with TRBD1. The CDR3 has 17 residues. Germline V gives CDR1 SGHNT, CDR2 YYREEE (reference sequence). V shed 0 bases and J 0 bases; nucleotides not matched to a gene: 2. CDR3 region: CASSLVGQGATNEKLFF. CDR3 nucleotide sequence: TGTGCCAGCAGCTTGGTCGGACAGGGGGCAACTAATGAAAAACTGTTTTTT.

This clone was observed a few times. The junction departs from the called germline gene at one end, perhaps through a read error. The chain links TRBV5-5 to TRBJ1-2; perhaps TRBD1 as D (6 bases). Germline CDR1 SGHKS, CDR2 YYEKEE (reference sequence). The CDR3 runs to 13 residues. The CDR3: CASSQTLTGSLAF. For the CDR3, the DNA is TGTGCCAGCAGCCAAACTTTAACAGGGAGCCTCGCCTTC.

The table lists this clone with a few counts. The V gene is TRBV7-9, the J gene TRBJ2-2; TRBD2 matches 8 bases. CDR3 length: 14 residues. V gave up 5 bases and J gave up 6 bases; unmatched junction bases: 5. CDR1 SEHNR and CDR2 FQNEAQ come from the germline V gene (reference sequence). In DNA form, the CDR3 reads TGTGCCAGCAGCAAAGGACTAGCAGCCGGGGAGCTGTTTTTT. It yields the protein CASSKGLAAGELFF.

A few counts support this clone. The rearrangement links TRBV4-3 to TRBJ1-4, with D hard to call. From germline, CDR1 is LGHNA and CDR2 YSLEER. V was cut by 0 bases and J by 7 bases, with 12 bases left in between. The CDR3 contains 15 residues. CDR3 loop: CASSQDWRAGEKLFF. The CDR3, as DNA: TGCGCCAGCAGCCAAGATTGGAGGGCAGGTGAAAAACTGTTTTTT.

The CDR3 region has the DNA TGTGCCTGGAGTCTTGAGTGGGAGACCCAGTACTTC. This gives the protein CAWSLEWETQYF. This chain connects TRBV30 to TRBJ2-5; D not certain. V gave up 2 bases and J gave up 5 bases, with 9 bases separating them. Germline loops: CDR1 GTSNPN, CDR2 SVGIG (reference sequence). This CDR3 spans 12 amino acids.

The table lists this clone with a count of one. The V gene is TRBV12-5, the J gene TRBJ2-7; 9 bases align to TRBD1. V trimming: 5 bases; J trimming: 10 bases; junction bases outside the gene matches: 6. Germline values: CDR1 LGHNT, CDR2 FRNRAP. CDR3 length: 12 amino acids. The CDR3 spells CASGTGTGNQYF. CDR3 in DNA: TGTGCTAGTGGTACCGGGACAGGGAATCAGTACTTC.

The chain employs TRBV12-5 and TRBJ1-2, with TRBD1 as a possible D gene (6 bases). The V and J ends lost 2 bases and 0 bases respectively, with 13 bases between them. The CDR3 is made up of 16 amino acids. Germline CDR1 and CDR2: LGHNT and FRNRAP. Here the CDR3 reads CASGLSPGAPNYGYTF. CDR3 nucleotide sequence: TGTGCTAGTGGTTTGTCCCCAGGGGCTCCTAACTATGGCTACACCTTC.

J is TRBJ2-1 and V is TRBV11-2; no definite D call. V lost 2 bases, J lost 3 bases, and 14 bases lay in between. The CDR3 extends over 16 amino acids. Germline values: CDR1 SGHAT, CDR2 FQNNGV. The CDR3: CASSLSLIGGYNEQFF. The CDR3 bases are TGTGCCAGCAGCTTAAGTTTAATAGGCGGCTACAATGAGCAGTTCTTC.

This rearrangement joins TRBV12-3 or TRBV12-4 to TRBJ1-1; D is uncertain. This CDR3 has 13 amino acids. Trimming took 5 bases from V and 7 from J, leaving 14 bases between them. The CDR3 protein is CASSASSAVEAFF. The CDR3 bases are TGTGCCAGCAGTGCCTCATCGGCGGTTGAAGCTTTCTTT.

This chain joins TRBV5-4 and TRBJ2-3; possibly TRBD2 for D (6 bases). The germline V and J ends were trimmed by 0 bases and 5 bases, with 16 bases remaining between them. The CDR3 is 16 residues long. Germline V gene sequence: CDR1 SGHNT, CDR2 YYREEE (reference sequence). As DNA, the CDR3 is TGTGCCAGCAGCTTGGGCGGGGCGGCAGATAGAGATACGCAGTATTTT. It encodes CASSLGGAADRDTQYF.

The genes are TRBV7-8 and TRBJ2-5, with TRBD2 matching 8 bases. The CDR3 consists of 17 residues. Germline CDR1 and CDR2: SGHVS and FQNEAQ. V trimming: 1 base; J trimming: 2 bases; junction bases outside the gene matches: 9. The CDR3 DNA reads TGTGCCAGCAGCTTAGATGTTGGCGGGGGGCCTCAAGAGACCCAGTACTTC. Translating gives CASSLDVGGGPQETQYF.

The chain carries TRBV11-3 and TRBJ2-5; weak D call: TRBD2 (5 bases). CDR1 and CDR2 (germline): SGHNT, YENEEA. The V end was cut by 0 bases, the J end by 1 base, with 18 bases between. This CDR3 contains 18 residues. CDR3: CASSLDRGRTEPQETQYF. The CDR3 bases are TGTGCCAGCAGCTTAGATCGAGGTAGGACTGAGCCCCAAGAGACCCAGTACTTC.

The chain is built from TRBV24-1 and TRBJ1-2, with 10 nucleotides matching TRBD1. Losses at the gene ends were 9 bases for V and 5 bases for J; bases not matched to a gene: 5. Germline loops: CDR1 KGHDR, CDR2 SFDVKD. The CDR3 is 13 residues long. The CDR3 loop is CATPRDRGYGYTF. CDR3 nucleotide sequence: TGTGCCACCCCCCGGGACAGGGGTTATGGCTACACCTTC.

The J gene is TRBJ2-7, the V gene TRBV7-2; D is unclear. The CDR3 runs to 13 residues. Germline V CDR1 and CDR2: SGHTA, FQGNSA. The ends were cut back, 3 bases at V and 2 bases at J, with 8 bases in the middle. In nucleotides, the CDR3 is TGTGCCAGCAGCTTTAAGGCGGCCTACGAGCAGTACTTC. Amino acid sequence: CASSFKAAYEQYF.

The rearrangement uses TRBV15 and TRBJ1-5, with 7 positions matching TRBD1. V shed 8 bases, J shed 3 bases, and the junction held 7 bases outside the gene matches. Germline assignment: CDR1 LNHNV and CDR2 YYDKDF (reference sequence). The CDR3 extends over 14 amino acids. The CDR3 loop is CATASTGYNQPQHF. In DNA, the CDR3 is TGTGCCACCGCTTCGACAGGGTACAATCAGCCCCAGCATTTT.

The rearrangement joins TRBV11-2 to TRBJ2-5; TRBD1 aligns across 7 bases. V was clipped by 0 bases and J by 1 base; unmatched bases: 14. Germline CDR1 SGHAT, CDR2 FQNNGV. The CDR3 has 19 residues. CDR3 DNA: TGTGCCAGCAGCTTAGATGGTGACAGGGCGGCCTGGGGCCAAGAGACCCAGTACTTC. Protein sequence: CASSLDGDRAAWGQETQYF.

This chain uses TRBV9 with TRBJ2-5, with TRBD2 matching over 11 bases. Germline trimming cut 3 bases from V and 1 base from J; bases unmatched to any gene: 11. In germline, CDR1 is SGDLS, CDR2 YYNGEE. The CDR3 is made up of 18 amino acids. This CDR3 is CASSEGSASGGPQETQYF. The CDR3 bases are TGTGCCAGCAGCGAGGGGTCTGCTAGCGGGGGGCCCCAAGAGACCCAGTACTTC.

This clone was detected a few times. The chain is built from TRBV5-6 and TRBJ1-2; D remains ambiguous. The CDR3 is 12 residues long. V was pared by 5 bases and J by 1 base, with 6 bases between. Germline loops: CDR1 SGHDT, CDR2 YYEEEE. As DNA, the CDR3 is TGTGCCAGCAGGAGGTATAACTATGGCTACACCTTC. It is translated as CASRRYNYGYTF. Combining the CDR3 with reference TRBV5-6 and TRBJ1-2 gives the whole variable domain DAGVTQSPTHLIKTRGQQVTLRCSPKSGHDTVSWYQQALGQGPQFIFQYYEEEERQRGNFPDRFSGHQFPNYSSELNVNALLLGDSALYLCASRRYNYGYTFGSGTRLTVV.

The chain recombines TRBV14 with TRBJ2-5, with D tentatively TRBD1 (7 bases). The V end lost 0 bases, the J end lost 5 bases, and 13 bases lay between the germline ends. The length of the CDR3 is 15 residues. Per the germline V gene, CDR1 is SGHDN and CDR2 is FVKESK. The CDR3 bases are TGTGCCAGCAGCCAAGATCAGGGGGGTGCGGAGACCCAGTACTTC. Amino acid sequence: CASSQDQGGAETQYF. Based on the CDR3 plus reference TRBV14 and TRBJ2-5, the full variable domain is EAGVTQFPSHSVIEKGQTVTLRCDPISGHDNLYWYRRVMGKEIKFLLHFVKESKQDESGMPNNRFLAERTGGTYSTLKVQPAELEDSGVYFCASSQDQGGAETQYFGPGTRLLVL.

The CDR3: CASSQSPGREDSPLHF. DNA for the CDR3: TGTGCCAGCAGCCAAAGTCCGGGCAGGGAGGATTCACCCCTCCACTTT. V and J are TRBV14 and TRBJ1-6; D perhaps matches TRBD1 (5 bases). The CDR3 consists of 16 residues. Germline V gene data show CDR1 as SGHDN and CDR2 as FVKESK. The germline V and J ends were trimmed by 2 bases and 8 bases, with 16 bases remaining between them.

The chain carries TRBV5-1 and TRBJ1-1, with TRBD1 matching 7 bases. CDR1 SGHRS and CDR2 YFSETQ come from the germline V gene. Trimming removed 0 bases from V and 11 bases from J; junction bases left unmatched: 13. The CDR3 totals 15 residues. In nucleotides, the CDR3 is TGCGCCAGCAGCTTGGGGATTGACAGGGCATCATCGGCTTTCTTT. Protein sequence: CASSLGIDRASSAFF.

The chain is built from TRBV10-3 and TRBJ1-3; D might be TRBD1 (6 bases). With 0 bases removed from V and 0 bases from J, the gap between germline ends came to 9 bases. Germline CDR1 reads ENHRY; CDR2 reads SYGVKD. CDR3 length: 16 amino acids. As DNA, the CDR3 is TGTGCCATCAGTGAGTCGGACAGCAGCTCTGGAAACACCATATATTTT. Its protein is CAISESDSSSGNTIYF.

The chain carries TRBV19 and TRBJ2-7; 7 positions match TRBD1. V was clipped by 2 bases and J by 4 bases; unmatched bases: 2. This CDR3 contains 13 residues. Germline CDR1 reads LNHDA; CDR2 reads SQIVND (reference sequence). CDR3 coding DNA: TGTGCCAGTAGTATAACACAGGGGTACGAGCAGTACTTC. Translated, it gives CASSITQGYEQYF.